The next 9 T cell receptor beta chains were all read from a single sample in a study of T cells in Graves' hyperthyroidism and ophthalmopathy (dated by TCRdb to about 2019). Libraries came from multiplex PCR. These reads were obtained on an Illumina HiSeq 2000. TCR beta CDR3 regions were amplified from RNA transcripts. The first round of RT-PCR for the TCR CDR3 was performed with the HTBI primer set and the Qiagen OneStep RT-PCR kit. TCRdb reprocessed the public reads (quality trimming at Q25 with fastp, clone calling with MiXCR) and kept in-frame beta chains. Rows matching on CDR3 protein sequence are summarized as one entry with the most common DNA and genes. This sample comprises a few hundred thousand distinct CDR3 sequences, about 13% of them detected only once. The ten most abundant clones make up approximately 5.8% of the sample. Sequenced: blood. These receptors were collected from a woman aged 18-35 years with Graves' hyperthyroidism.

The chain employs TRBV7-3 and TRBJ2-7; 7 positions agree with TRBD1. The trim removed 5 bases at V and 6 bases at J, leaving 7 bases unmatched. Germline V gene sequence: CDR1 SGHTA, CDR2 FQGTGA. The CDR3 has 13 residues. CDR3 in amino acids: CASSADREGEQYF. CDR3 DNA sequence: TGTGCCAGCAGCGCCGACAGGGAAGGCGAGCAGTACTTC.

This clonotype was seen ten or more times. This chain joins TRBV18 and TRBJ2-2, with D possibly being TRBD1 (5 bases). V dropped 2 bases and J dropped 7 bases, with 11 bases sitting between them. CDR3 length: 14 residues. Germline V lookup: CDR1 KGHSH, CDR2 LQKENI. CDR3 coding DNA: TGTGCCAGCTCACCAGAAGCTAGGGGCGGGGAGCTGTTTTTT. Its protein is CASSPEARGGELFF.

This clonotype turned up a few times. The CDR3 DNA sequence: TGTGCCAGCAGCCTTGAGGGTGGCTACACCTTC. It translates to CASSLEGGYTF. V gene TRBV28 combines with J gene TRBJ1-2; D not certain. The V gene's germline CDR1 is MDHEN and CDR2 SYDVKM. The CDR3 covers 11 residues. V shed 6 bases and J shed 7 bases, with 9 bases lying between them.

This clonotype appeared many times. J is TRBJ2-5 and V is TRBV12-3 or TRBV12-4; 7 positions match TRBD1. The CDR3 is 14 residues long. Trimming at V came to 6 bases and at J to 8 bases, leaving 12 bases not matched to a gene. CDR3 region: CASRSPRGKGTQYF. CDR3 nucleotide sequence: TGTGCCAGCAGGTCCCCCAGGGGGAAAGGTACCCAGTACTTC.

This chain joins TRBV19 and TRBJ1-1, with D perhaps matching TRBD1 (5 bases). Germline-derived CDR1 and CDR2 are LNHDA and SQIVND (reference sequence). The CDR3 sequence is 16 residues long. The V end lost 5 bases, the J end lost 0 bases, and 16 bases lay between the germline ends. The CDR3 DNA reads TGTGCCAGTAGTCCTTGGGACCTAGCAATGAACACTGAAGCTTTCTTT. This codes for CASSPWDLAMNTEAFF.

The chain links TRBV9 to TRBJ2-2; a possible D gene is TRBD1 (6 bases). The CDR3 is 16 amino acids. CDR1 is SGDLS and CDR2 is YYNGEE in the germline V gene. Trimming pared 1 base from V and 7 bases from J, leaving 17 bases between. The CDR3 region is CASSVLHRATGGELFF. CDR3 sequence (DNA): TGTGCCAGCAGCGTATTACACAGGGCGACTGGCGGGGAGCTGTTTTTT.

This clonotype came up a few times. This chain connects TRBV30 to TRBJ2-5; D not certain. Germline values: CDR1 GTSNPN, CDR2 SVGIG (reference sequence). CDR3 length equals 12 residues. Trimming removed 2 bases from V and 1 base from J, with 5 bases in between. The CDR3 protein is CAWSLSQETQYF. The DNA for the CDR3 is TGTGCCTGGAGTCTATCCCAAGAGACCCAGTACTTC. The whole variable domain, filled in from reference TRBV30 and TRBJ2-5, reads SQTIHQWPATLVQPVGSPLSLECTVEGTSNPNLYWYRQAAGRGLQLLFYSVGIGQISSEVPQNLSASRPQDRQFILSSKKLLLSDSGFYLCAWSLSQETQYFGPGTRLLVL.

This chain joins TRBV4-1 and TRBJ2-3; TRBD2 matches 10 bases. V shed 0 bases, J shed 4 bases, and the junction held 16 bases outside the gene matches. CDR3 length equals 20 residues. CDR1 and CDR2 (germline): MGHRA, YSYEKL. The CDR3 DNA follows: TGCGCCAGCAGCCAAGAGGCCCAGGCAGCGGGAGGGCCGAGCGCAGATACGCAGTATTTT. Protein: CASSQEAQAAGGPSADTQYF.

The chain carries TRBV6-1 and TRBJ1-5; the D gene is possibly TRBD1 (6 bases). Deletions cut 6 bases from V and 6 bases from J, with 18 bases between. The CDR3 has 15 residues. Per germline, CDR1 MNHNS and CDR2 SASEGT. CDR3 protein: CASRGGWGNGQPQHF. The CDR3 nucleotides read TGTGCCAGCAGGGGGGGCTGGGGGAATGGTCAGCCCCAGCATTTT.